This T cell receptor beta chain emerged from a study of cytomegalovirus exposure and HLA in healthy donors (dated by TCRdb to about 2017). In the study overall: According to an earlier analysis of a few hundred of the donors, roughly 180 million T cells yielded 120 million or so unique TCR beta sequences and about 280 Gb of sequence data. An early release that covered approximately 600 HLA-typed donors contained about 300 gigabases of sequencing data and tens of millions of unique TCR sequences. Of the 300 to 500 genotyped donors, roughly 76% were placed in the genetic ancestry cluster associated with self-reported Caucasian donors. The study was designed to test whether signatures of past pathogen exposure could be identified by cataloging public T cell receptors. Using immunosequencing, the study profiled T cell repertoires from about 650 subjects and related those repertoires to cytomegalovirus serostatus. A separate validation cohort of 90 to 150 different subjects was used in addition to the roughly 640-subject first cohort. To predict cytomegalovirus infection status, the study brought together high-throughput TCR immunosequencing, statistical association of individual TCRs with disease status, and machine learning. To study patterns of TCR occurrence, a later analysis re-analyzed previously published TCR beta repertoires from under 750 donors and added high-resolution HLA genotyping. Rather than using new phenotypic data, the later analysis identified candidate immune exposures from TCR beta sequences and from how often those sequences occurred across donors. An earlier analysis of around 540 of the donors applied high-throughput TCR beta sequencing to assess whether each TCR beta V gene segment acted as functional or pseudogenic. Alongside the repertoire data, information on donor age, sex, ethnicity and CMV serostatus was compiled. A later genetic analysis used genome-wide SNP genotypes for about 60% of the roughly 670 donors, treating that subset as a discovery cohort. Every discovery cohort repertoire had been produced on one sequencing platform. HLA typing covered class I and class II loci at four-digit resolution. Typing coverage varied by locus: about 620-630 donors for A, B, C, DRB1 and DQB1; approximately 520 for DQA1; about 570 for DPA1; around 450 for DPB1. Four or five DR-DQ haplotypes were handled as single units for association and clustering because linkage in the cohort was strong. Among about 400 genotyped donors of the cohort, an average of around 220,000 unique TCR beta nucleotide sequences was sequenced per donor, of which 15% to 20% were non-productive.

Library method: the immunoSEQ multiplex PCR assay. For the multiplex PCR, a mixture combining 60 forward primers for TCR Vbeta segments and 13 reverse primers for TCR Jbeta segments was used. The CDR3 region of rearranged TCR beta genes was amplified from genomic DNA with a multiplex PCR assay. Amplified TCR beta libraries were sequenced as 87-base-pair reads on the Illumina HiSeq System. The paper's processing steps were these. Across the 670 or so repertoires, a later analysis counted 80 million or so unique TCR beta chains, some 11 million of which were shared by at least two donors. Raw reads were error-corrected and collapsed into unique sequences by a nearest-neighbor algorithm in which closely related sequences were merged to remove PCR and sequencing errors. Alignment of CDR3 sequences to IMGT reference sequences was used to assign V, D and J gene segments. For a sequence to be retained, at least a six-nucleotide match to both a V gene segment and a J gene segment was required. Rearrangements were called productive when the CDR3 lacked stop codons and stayed in frame with V and J; all others were non-productive. Following IMGT convention, CDR3 was defined as the stretch from the second conserved V-encoded cysteine to the conserved J-encoded phenylalanine. Sequences without an unambiguous match to a single V gene segment were excluded from the earlier analysis of 500 to 700 of the donors. In an earlier analysis of about 590 of the donors, a V segment was called functional when productive rearrangements were above 56.7%, and segregating when the standard deviation between donors exceeded 5%. A statistical classification framework was built to diagnose cytomegalovirus status from the catalog of TCR beta chain sequences. In a later analysis, TCR nucleotide sequences were compared against IMGT/GENE-DB human TR gene sequences so that V and J genes could be assigned. In a later analysis, CDR3 sequences and most-parsimonious VDJ recombination scenarios were assigned using the TCRdist pipeline. In a later analysis, each TCR beta chain was defined by its CDR3 amino acid sequence together with its V-gene family, and reads without a unique V-gene family were excluded. As a way to deal with suspected cross-contamination and a sequencing artifact, a later analysis dropped 592 nucleotide sequences that were highly shared and had low generation probability. For each public chain, a later analysis derived a clonal expansion index from normalized ranks of inferred template counts within each repertoire. A later analysis computed generation probabilities with a VDJ recombination model fitted to out-of-frame rearrangements, and checked the results against IGoR. A later analysis scored TCR-TCR, TCR-HLA and TCR-CMV co-occurrence with hypergeometric tests, applying a repertoire-size bias correction to TCR pairs. In a later analysis, false discovery rates were estimated by permuting HLA or CMV assignments 20 times. A later analysis grouped co-occurring TCRs with DBSCAN, adding TCRdist sequence similarity when clustering within HLA-allele-positive subsets. Repertoires with fewer than 30,000 or more than 120,000 public chains, plus five repertoires with anomalous nucleotide sharing, were excluded from co-occurrence clustering. TCRdb mirrors the immuneACCESS table, restricted to in-frame sequences. Some clones are absent from its copies; in checked studies, under half trace to an unresolved V gene, and the reason for the others is unknown. That table gives V, J and clone size, and the DNA gave D and trimming. This sample gives some 140,000 clones in total; roughly three quarters of them show up just once. In total, the top ten clones hold about 3% of the sample.

Study-level results and caveats: According to a later genetic analysis, donors in an Asian-associated ancestry cluster had fewer N-insertions in productive TCRs than the roughly 700-donor mean. In an earlier analysis of some 500 of the donors, most TCR beta V segments were observed in productive rearrangements about 87% or about 30% of the time, broadly matching IMGT annotations. According to a later analysis, TCR association rates differed among HLA loci, with DRB1 alleles showing the most associated TCRs and HLA-C alleles showing the fewest. Most TCR sequences were seen in very few donors, while some public TCRs were found in many individuals. The classifier was reported to diagnose cytomegalovirus status with high specificity and sensitivity in both the original and validation cohorts. Because some donors lacked HLA typing at each locus, the association tests relied only on the typed subset. A group of highly shared sequence variants was considered likely to be a technical artifact of the sequencing pipeline. A further reported finding was that TCR beta sequences accurately predicted the HLA-A and HLA-B alleles for most subjects in the first cohort. This cohort had only TCR beta chains sequenced, and the lack of alpha or paired-chain data limited which features could be detected. A later analysis found that HLA-associated TCR beta chains were more clonally expanded and had lower generation probabilities than equally common non-associated chains. Roughly uniform sequencing depth across donors was assumed in presence/absence analyses, although this assumption may not hold. It was suggested by the authors that the approach could potentially be generalized to other disease states and immunological phenotypes. In a later analysis, some 18,000 TCR beta sequences were associated with specific HLA alleles at a false discovery rate of 0.05. Several of the top co-occurrence clusters appeared to be linked to parvovirus B19, influenza, CMV and Epstein-Barr virus, according to a later analysis. The study gave a list of under 200 TCR beta chains associated with cytomegalovirus. Correlated functional status among segregating V segments might be attributable to linkage disequilibrium, but an unknown experimental factor could not be ruled out. Because counts were too low, roughly 18 rarely observed V segments, including chromosome 9 orphons, were left out of the earlier analysis of some 600 of the donors. An association between a missense DCLRE1C variant and V-gene and J-gene trimming of TCR beta chains was found in a later genetic analysis and replicated in an independent cohort. Because the 87-base-pair reads could not distinguish some IMGT-functional V segments, including TRBV6-2 and TRBV6-3, those segments were excluded. In a later analysis, most CMV-associated TCR beta chains were found to appear HLA-restricted, with HLA associations seemingly driven largely by CMV exposure. Immune exposure information for the cohort was limited to CMV serostatus. Assigning TCR associations to individual alleles was difficult when HLA alleles, especially DR and DQ, strongly co-occurred. A few of the identified cytomegalovirus-associated TCR beta chains were confirmed in vitro to be specific for cytomegalovirus antigens.

Concerning this clone: It has no known antigen specificity. The input lacks base qualities; no much larger clone sits a single base away.

The cohort was made up of under 800 healthy bone marrow donors. At the time of sampling, every cohort member was nominally healthy, though immune exposures that went unrecorded were likely present. The donor was CMV seronegative and was included in the group of under 450 seronegative cohort members. Every donor gave a peripheral blood sample, and the peripheral blood mononuclear cells from that sample were used for TCR beta sequencing. The Qiagen DNeasy Blood Extraction Kit was used to extract genomic DNA from the blood cell samples. The CDR3 covers 14 residues, taking in both the cysteine and the phenylalanine. The sequence is cut down to CDR3 DNA, 42 bases in frame from base 1. Per the germline V gene, SGHTA is the CDR1 and FQGTGA is the CDR2. Ends trimmed: V by 2 bases, J by 4 bases; bases unmatched to a gene: 3.

The sequence derives from a female donor in good health and CMV-seronegative. The rearrangement joined TRBV7-3 to TRBJ2-7, and TRBD2 matches 9 of the central bases. Input material: PBMCs. The CDR3 protein is CASSLAGGSYEQYF. The DNA sequence follows: TGTGCCAGCAGCTTAGCGGGGGGGTCGTACGAGCAGTACTTC. Full variable domain (CDR3 extended with the reference TRBV7-3 and TRBJ2-7 proteins): GAGVSQTPSNKVTEKGKYVELRCDPISGHTALYWYRQSLGQGPEFLIYFQGTGAADDSGLPNDRFFAVRPEGSVSTLKIQRTERGDSAVYLCASSLAGGSYEQYFGPGTRLTVT.